This passage covers 16 T cell receptor beta chains from one sample sequenced in a study of PD-1 blockade in classical Hodgkin lymphoma. Profiling relied on immunoSEQ multiplex PCR, and the TCRdb table lists in-frame clones only, not all of them. The table includes some 150,000 clones, approximately 72% detected once. Every patient was affected by relapse after autologous stem cell transplantation, while exposure to brentuximab vedotin was not uniform. The specimen was peripheral blood mononuclear cells (PBMCs), collected before the second cycle of nivolumab. Receptor source: a human donor with classical Hodgkin lymphoma.

The rearrangement joins TRBV9 to TRBJ1-2; D not certain. This CDR3 region has 15 residues. Germline assignment: CDR1 SGDLS and CDR2 YYNGEE. The V gene lost 4 bases and the J gene lost 0 bases, with 13 bases spanning the gap. This CDR3 is CASSTEAQPNYGYTF. The CDR3 coding sequence is TGTGCCAGCAGCACCGAGGCACAGCCTAACTATGGCTACACCTTC.

In this sample, this clone turned up once. The chain links TRBV9 to TRBJ2-2; no clear D. Germline V CDR1 and CDR2: SGDLS, YYNGEE. There are 14 residues in the CDR3. The V end was cut by 0 bases, the J end by 2 bases, with 5 bases between. The CDR3 sequence: CASSVALNTGELFF. CDR3 nucleotides: TGTGCCAGCAGCGTAGCTCTTAACACCGGGGAGCTGTTTTTT.

This clone has just one count. The sample contains more than one DNA sequence encoding this CDR3. CDR3 region: CSARVGETQYF. CDR3 coding DNA: TGCAGTGCTAGAGTTGGGGAGACCCAGTACTTC. This chain joins TRBV20-1 and TRBJ2-5; no reliable D call. Germline V gene sequence: CDR1 DFQATT, CDR2 SNEGSKA (reference sequence). The CDR3 contains 11 residues. V lost 1 base and J lost 5, with 5 bases in between.

The gene calls are TRBV5-1 and TRBJ2-1; possibly TRBD1 for D (6 bases). The V end lost 5 bases, the J end lost 5 bases, and 14 bases lay between the germline ends. The CDR3 runs to 14 residues. Germline V CDR1 and CDR2: SGHRS, YFSETQ. The CDR3: CASRPGARDNEQFF. The CDR3 nucleotides are TGCGCCAGCAGACCAGGGGCGAGGGACAATGAGCAGTTCTTC.

This CDR3 is CASRLRGSRWSGELFF. The CDR3 DNA reads as TGTGCCAGCAGACTGAGGGGGAGTCGGTGGTCCGGGGAGCTGTTTTTT. V is TRBV27 and J is TRBJ2-2; perhaps TRBD1 as D (6 bases). Germline V lookup: CDR1 MNHEY, CDR2 SMNVEV (reference sequence). Trimming removed 6 bases from V and 6 bases from J, with 20 bases in between. The CDR3 totals 16 residues.

The chain uses TRBV5-6 and TRBJ2-3, with D possibly being TRBD2 (6 bases). Trimming cost V 0 bases and J 2 bases, with 13 bases left between them. The CDR3 is 16 residues long. Germline V gives CDR1 SGHDT, CDR2 YYEEEE. CDR3 nucleotide sequence: TGTGCCAGCAGCTTGGTGGGGGGTTTAGACACAGATACGCAGTATTTT. Amino acids: CASSLVGGLDTDTQYF.

In regard to this clone: One end of the junction fails to match germline, which may point to a read error. The V gene is TRBV7-7, the J gene TRBJ2-4; D possibly matches TRBD1 or TRBD2 (5 bases each). Germline-derived CDR1 and CDR2 are SSHAT and FNYEAQ (reference sequence). The CDR3 runs 21 residues. Here the CDR3 reads CASSLGSVRDRSTEAKNIQYF. In nucleotides, the CDR3 is TGTGCTAGCAGCTTAGGCTCCGTTAGGGACCGTAGTACGGAGGCCAAAAACATTCAGTACTTC. Using reference TRBV7-7 and TRBJ2-4 for the parts outside the CDR3, the full variable domain is GAGVSQSPRYKVTKRGQDVTLRCDPISSHATLYWYQQALGQGPEFLTYFNYEAQPDKSGLPSDRFSAERPEGSISTLTIQRTEQRDSAMYRCASSLGSVRDRSTEAKNIQYFGAGTRLSVL.

The chain combines TRBV6-6 with TRBJ1-5; a weak D match, TRBD1 (6 bases). CDR1 and CDR2 (germline): MNHNY, SVGAGI (reference sequence). Trimming shortened V by 6 bases and J by 1 base, and 13 bases separated the two germline ends. This CDR3 contains 15 residues. This CDR3 reads CASRRQANSNQPQHF. The CDR3 DNA follows: TGTGCCAGCAGAAGACAGGCGAACAGCAATCAGCCCCAGCATTTT.

The chain couples TRBV19 to TRBJ1-1; a possible D gene is TRBD1 (6 bases). V lost 5 bases, J lost 3 bases, and 10 bases lay in between. Germline loops: CDR1 LNHDA, CDR2 SQIVND (reference sequence). There are 13 residues in the CDR3. CDR3 protein: CASSDRTDTEAFF. DNA of the CDR3: TGTGCCAGTAGTGACAGGACCGACACTGAAGCTTTCTTT.

This rearrangement joins TRBV5-4 to TRBJ2-7, with TRBD1 matching over 9 bases. CDR1 is SGHNT, CDR2 YYREEE, per germline (reference sequence). The V gene end was trimmed by 0 bases and the J gene end by 5 bases; junction bases not matched to a gene: 6. The CDR3 contains 15 residues. CDR3 amino acids: CASSLGGQGFDEQYF. In DNA form, the CDR3 reads TGTGCCAGCAGCTTGGGGGGACAGGGTTTCGACGAGCAGTACTTC. Drawing the rest from reference TRBV5-4 and TRBJ2-7, the complete variable domain is ETGVTQSPTHLIKTRGQQVTLRCSSQSGHNTVSWYQQALGQGPQFIFQYYREEENGRGNFPPRFSGLQFPNYSSELNVNALELDDSALYLCASSLGGQGFDEQYFGPGTRLTVT.

This clone was counted only a few times. The rearrangement joins TRBV27 to TRBJ1-5; no firm D call. V dropped 1 base and J dropped 3 bases, with 7 bases sitting between them. Germline V gene sequence: CDR1 MNHEY, CDR2 SMNVEV (reference sequence). The CDR3 consists of 14 residues. The CDR3 loop is CASSLLGINQPQHF. DNA for the CDR3: TGTGCCAGCAGTTTATTAGGGATCAATCAGCCCCAGCATTTT.

CDR3 bases: TGTGCCAGCAGTGAAATGCAGACAACTAATGAAAAACTGTTTTTT. It codes for CASSEMQTTNEKLFF. V usage is TRBV2 and J usage is TRBJ1-4, with D uncertain. V was cut by 2 bases and J by 0 bases, with 7 bases left in between. CDR1 and CDR2 from the germline V gene are SNHLY and FYNNEI. The CDR3 contains 15 residues.

J is TRBJ2-3 and V is TRBV27, with D perhaps matching TRBD2 (5 bases). CDR1 and CDR2 (germline): MNHEY, SMNVEV (reference sequence). There are 12 residues in the CDR3. Trimming removed 3 bases at V and 8 bases at J, with 9 bases between. The CDR3 here is CASSLAGSTQYF. For the CDR3, the DNA is TGTGCCAGCAGTTTGGCGGGCTCTACGCAGTATTTT.

This clone was counted a single time. This chain connects TRBV6-5 to TRBJ1-2; the match to TRBD1 covers 8 bases. In germline, CDR1 is MNHEY, CDR2 SVGAGI. The V and J ends lost 5 bases and 7 bases, in that order; junction bases with no gene match: 9. This CDR3 has 14 amino acids. CDR3 amino acids: CASSTLFTGGGYTF. Written as DNA, the CDR3 is TGTGCCAGCAGTACCCTTTTCACAGGGGGTGGCTACACCTTC.

The CDR3 spells CASSQDPRGNQPQHF. The CDR3 coding sequence is TGTGCCAGCAGCCAAGACCCCCGCGGCAATCAGCCCCAGCATTTT. The chain couples TRBV14 to TRBJ1-5; D is ambiguous. The CDR3 is 15 amino acids. Germline-derived CDR1 and CDR2 are SGHDN and FVKESK. V lost 0 bases and J 2 bases, leaving 8 bases between the germline ends.

The V and J genes are TRBV9 and TRBJ2-7, with D possibly being TRBD1 (5 bases). This CDR3 spans 12 amino acids. The germline V gene has CDR1 SGDLS and CDR2 YYNGEE. Trimming stripped 3 bases from V and 6 bases from J, with 10 bases between. The CDR3 loop is CASSGDSSEQYF. CDR3 coding DNA: TGTGCCAGCAGCGGAGACAGTTCCGAGCAGTACTTC.